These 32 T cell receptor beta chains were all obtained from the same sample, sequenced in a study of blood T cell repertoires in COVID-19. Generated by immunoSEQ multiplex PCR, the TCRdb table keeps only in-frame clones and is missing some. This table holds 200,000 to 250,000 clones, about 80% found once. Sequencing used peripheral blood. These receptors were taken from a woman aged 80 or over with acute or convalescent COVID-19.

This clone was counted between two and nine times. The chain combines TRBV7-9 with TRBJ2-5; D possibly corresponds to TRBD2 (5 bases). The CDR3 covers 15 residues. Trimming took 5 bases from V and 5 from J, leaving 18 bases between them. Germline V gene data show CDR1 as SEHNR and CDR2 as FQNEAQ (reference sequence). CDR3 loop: CASSPYLGSFETQYF. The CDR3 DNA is TGTGCCAGCAGCCCTTACCTGGGGAGTTTTGAGACCCAGTACTTC.

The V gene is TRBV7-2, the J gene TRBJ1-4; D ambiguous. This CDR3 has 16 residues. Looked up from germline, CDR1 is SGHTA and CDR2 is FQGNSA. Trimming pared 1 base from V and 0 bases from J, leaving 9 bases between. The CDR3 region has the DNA TGTGCCAGCAGCTTAGGTACCGCGGCAACTAATGAAAAACTGTTTTTT. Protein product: CASSLGTAATNEKLFF. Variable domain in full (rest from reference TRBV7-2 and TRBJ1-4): GAGVSQSPSNKVTEKGKDVELRCDPISGHTALYWYRQSLGQGLEFLIYFQGNSAPDKSGLPSDRFSAERTGGSVSTLTIQRTQQEDSAVYLCASSLGTAATNEKLFFGSGTQLSVL.

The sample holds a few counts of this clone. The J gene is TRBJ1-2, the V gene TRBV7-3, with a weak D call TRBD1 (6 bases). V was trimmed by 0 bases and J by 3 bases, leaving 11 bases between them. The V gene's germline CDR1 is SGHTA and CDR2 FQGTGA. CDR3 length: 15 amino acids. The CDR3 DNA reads TGTGCCAGCAGCTTAACTTCACAGGGTGACTATGGCTACACCTTC. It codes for CASSLTSQGDYGYTF. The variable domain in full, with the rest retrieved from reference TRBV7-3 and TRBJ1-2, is GAGVSQTPSNKVTEKGKYVELRCDPISGHTALYWYRQSLGQGPEFLIYFQGTGAADDSGLPNDRFFAVRPEGSVSTLKIQRTERGDSAVYLCASSLTSQGDYGYTFGSGTRLTVV.

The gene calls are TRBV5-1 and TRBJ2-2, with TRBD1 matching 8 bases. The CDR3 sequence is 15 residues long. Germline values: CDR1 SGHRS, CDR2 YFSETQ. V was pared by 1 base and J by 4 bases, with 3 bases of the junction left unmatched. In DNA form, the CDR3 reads TGCGCCAGCAGCTTGAGGACAGGGTTCACCGGGGAGCTGTTTTTT. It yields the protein CASSLRTGFTGELFF.

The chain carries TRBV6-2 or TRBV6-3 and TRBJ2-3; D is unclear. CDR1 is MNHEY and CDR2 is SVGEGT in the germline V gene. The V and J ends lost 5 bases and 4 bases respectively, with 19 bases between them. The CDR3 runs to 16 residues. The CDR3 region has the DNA TGTGCCAGCAGTAGCCACAGTGGTGGCCCCCCAGATACGCAGTATTTT. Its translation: CASSSHSGGPPDTQYF.

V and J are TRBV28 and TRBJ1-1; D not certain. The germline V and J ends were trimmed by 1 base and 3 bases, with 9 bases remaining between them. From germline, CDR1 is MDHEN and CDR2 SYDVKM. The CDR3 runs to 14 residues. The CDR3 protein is CASSLSGRDTEAFF. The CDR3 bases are TGTGCCAGCAGTTTATCTGGGAGGGACACTGAAGCTTTCTTT.

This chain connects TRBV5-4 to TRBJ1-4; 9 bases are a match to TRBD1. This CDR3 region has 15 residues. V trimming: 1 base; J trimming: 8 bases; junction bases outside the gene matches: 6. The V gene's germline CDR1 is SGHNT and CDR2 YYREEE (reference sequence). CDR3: CASSLPGQGGEKLFF. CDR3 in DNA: TGTGCCAGCAGCTTGCCGGGACAGGGTGGCGAAAAACTGTTTTTT.

CDR3 in DNA: TGCGCCAGCAGCCAAGGTACCCGGACTAGCGGGGGCACAGATACGCAGTATTTT. Protein: CASSQGTRTSGGTDTQYF. The V call is TRBV4-3, the J call TRBJ2-3, with 12 bases identical to TRBD2. Unmatched junction bases numbered 6, after V lost 1 base and J lost 1 base. Germline V gene data show CDR1 as LGHNA and CDR2 as YSLEER. The CDR3 has 18 residues.

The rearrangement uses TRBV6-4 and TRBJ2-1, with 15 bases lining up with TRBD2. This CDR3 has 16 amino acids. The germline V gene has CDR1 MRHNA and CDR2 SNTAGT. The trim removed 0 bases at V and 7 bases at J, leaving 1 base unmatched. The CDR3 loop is CASSDSGLAGGNEQFF. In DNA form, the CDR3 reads TGTGCCAGCAGTGACTCGGGACTAGCGGGGGGTAATGAGCAGTTCTTC.

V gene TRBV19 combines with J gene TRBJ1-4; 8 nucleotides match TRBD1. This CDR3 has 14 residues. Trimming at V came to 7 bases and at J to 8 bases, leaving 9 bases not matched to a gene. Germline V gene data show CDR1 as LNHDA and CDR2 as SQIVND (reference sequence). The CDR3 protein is CASTPQGAGEKLFF. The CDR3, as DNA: TGTGCCAGTACCCCGCAGGGGGCGGGAGAAAAACTGTTTTTT. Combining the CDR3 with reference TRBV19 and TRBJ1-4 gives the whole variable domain DGGITQSPKYLFRKEGQNVTLSCEQNLNHDAMYWYRQDPGQGLRLIYYSQIVNDFQKGDIAEGYSVSREKKESFPLTVTSAQKNPTAFYLCASTPQGAGEKLFFGSGTQLSVL.

The chain's CDR3 is CASTALSNYGYTF. The CDR3 region has the DNA TGTGCCAGTACAGCTCTTTCTAACTATGGCTACACCTTC. V gene TRBV7-2 combines with J gene TRBJ1-2; no firm D call. The CDR3 sequence is 13 residues long. V was pared by 9 bases and J by 0 bases, with 11 bases between. CDR1 and CDR2 (germline): SGHTA, FQGNSA.

The CDR3 DNA follows: TGTGCCAGTAGTAATACTGGGAACACTGAAGCTTTCTTT. This codes for CASSNTGNTEAFF. This chain connects TRBV19 to TRBJ1-1; D gene uncertain. The V end lost 4 bases, the J end lost 1 base, and 7 bases lay between the germline ends. Per the germline V gene, CDR1 is LNHDA and CDR2 is SQIVND (reference sequence). The CDR3 is 13 residues long.

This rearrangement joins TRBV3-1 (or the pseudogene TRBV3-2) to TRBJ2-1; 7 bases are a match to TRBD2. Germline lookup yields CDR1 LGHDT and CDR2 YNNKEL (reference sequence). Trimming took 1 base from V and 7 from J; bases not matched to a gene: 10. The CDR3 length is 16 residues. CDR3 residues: CASSQVRAGVMNEQFF. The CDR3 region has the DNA TGTGCCAGCAGCCAAGTACGGGCGGGAGTAATGAATGAGCAGTTCTTC.

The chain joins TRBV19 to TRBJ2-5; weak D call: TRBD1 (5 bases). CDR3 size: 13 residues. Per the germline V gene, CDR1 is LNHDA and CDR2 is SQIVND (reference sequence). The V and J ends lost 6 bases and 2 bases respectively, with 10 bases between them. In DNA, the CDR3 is TGTGCCAGTAGCGCAGGACAACAAGAGACCCAGTACTTC. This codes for CASSAGQQETQYF.

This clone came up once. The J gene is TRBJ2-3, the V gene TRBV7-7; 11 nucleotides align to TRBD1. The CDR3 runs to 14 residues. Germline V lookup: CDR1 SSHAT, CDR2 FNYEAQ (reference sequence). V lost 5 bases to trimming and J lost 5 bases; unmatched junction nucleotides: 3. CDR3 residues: CASSRTGGRDTQYF. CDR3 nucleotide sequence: TGTGCCAGCAGCCGGACAGGGGGCCGAGATACGCAGTATTTT.

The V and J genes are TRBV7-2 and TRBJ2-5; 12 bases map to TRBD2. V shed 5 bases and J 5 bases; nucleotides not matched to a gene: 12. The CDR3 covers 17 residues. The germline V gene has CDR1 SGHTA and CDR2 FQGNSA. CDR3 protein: CASSVGGGLAGYETQYF. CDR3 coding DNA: TGTGCCAGCAGCGTAGGGGGCGGACTAGCGGGATATGAGACCCAGTACTTC.

CDR3 in amino acids: CASSQDRAGQGVSGNTIYF. CDR3 coding DNA: TGCGCCAGCAGCCAAGATCGCGCGGGACAGGGAGTATCTGGAAACACCATATATTTT. The J gene is TRBJ1-3, the V gene TRBV4-1; TRBD1 aligns across 9 bases. V was clipped by 0 bases and J by 1 base; unmatched bases: 10. This CDR3 has 19 residues. The germline V gene has CDR1 MGHRA and CDR2 YSYEKL.

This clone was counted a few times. The CDR3 DNA follows: TGCAGCGCGGATTCCAGGGGGCGCGCGGGAAACACCATATATTTT. This translates into CSADSRGRAGNTIYF. The gene calls are TRBV29-1 and TRBJ1-3; TRBD1 matches at 8 bases. J gave up 4 bases and V 7 bases, and 12 bases lay outside the gene matches. Looked up from germline, CDR1 is SQVTM and CDR2 is ANQGSEA. CDR3 length equals 15 residues.

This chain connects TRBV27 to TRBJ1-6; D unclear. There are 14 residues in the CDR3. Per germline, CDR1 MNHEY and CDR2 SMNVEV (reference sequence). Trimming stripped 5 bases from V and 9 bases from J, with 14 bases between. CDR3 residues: CASSLVERASPLHF. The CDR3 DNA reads TGTGCCAGCAGTCTGGTGGAGAGGGCTTCACCCCTCCACTTT.

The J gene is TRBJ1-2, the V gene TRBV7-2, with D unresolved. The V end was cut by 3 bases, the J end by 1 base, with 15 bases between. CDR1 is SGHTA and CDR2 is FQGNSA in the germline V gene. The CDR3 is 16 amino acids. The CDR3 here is CASSFSARLVNYGYTF. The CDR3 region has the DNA TGTGCCAGCAGCTTTTCGGCCAGGCTTGTTAACTATGGCTACACCTTC.

CDR3 sequence: CASSSPITEGLAGFFTGDTQYF. The CDR3, as DNA: TGTGCCAGCAGCTCGCCGATAACTGAGGGACTAGCGGGGTTTTTTACAGGAGATACGCAGTATTTT. This rearrangement joins TRBV7-8 to TRBJ2-3; 13 positions match TRBD2. Germline loops: CDR1 SGHVS, CDR2 FQNEAQ. After removal of 4 bases from V and 5 bases from J, the junction contained 24 bases not matched to a gene. The CDR3 has 22 amino acids.

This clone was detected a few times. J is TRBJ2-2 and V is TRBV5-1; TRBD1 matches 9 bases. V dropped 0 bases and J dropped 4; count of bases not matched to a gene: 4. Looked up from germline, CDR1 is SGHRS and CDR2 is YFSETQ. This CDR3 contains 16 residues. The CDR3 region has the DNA TGCGCCAGCAGCTTGGCCGGACAGGGGACCACCGGGGAGCTGTTTTTT. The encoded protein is CASSLAGQGTTGELFF.

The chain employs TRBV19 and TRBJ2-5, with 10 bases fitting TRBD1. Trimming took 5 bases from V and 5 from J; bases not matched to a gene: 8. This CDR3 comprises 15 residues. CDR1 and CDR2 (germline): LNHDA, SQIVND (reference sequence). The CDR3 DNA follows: TGTGCCAGTAGTCCAGGGACAGGGGTGCTGGAGACCCAGTACTTC. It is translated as CASSPGTGVLETQYF.

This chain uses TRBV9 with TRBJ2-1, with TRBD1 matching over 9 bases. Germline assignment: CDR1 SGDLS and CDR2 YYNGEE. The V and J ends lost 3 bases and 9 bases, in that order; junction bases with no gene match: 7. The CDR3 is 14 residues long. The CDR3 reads CASSANRGQSEQFF. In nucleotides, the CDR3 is TGTGCCAGCAGCGCGAACAGGGGGCAAAGTGAGCAGTTCTTC.

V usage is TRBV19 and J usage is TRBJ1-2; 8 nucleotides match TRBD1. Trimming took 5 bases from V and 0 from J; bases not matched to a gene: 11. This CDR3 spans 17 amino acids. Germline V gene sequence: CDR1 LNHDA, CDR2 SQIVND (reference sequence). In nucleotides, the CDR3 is TGTGCCAGTAGTTTCGTGACAGGGGCAAACCCTAACTATGGCTACACCTTC. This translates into CASSFVTGANPNYGYTF. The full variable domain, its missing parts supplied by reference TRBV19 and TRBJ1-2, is DGGITQSPKYLFRKEGQNVTLSCEQNLNHDAMYWYRQDPGQGLRLIYYSQIVNDFQKGDIAEGYSVSREKKESFPLTVTSAQKNPTAFYLCASSFVTGANPNYGYTFGSGTRLTVV.

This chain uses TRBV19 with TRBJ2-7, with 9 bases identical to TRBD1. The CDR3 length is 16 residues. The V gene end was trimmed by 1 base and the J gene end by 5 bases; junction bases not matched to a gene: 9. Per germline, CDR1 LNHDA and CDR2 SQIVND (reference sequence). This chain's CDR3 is CASSIGTGTGTHEQYF. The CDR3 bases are TGTGCCAGTAGTATAGGAACCGGGACAGGGACCCACGAGCAGTACTTC.

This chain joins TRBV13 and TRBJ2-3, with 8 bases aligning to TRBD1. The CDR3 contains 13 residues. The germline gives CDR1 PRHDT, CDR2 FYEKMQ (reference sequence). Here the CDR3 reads CASEDRATDTQYF. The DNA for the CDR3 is TGTGCTTCCGAGGACAGGGCCACAGATACGCAGTATTTT.

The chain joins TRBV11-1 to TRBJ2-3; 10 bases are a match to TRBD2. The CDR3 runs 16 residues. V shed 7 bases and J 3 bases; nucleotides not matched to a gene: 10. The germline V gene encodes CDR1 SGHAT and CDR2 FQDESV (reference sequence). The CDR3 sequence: CASTISPSGSTDTQYF. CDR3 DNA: TGTGCCAGCACGATTTCTCCTAGCGGGAGTACAGATACGCAGTATTTT.

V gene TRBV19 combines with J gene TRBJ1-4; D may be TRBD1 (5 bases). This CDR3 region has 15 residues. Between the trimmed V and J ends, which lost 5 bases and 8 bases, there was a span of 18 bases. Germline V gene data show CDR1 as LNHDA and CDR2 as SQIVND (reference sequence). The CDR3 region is CASSRSLQGGEKLFF. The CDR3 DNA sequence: TGTGCCAGTAGTCGATCCCTTCAGGGTGGCGAAAAACTGTTTTTT.

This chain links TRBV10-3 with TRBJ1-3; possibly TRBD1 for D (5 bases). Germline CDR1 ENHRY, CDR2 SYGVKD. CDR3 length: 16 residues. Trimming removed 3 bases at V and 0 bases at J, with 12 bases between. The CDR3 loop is CAISDVGASSGNTIYF. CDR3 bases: TGTGCCATCAGTGATGTAGGGGCAAGCTCTGGAAACACCATATATTTT.

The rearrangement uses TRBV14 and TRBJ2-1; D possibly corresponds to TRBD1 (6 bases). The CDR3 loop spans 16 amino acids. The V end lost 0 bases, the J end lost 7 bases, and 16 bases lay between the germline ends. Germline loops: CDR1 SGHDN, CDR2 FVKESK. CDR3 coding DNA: TGTGCCAGCAGCCAAGATCTGGGGGCGGTTTATAATGAGCAGTTCTTC. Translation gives CASSQDLGAVYNEQFF. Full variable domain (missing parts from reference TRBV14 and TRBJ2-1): EAGVTQFPSHSVIEKGQTVTLRCDPISGHDNLYWYRRVMGKEIKFLLHFVKESKQDESGMPNNRFLAERTGGTYSTLKVQPAELEDSGVYFCASSQDLGAVYNEQFFGPGTRLTVL.

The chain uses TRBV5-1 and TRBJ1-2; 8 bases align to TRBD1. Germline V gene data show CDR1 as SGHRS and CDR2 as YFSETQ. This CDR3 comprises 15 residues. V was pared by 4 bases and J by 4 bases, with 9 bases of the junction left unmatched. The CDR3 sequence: CASSTTGGQGYGYTF. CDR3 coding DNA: TGCGCCAGCAGCACCACAGGGGGTCAGGGCTATGGCTACACCTTC. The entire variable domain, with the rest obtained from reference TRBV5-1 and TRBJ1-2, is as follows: KAGVTQTPRYLIKTRGQQVTLSCSPISGHRSVSWYQQTPGQGLQFLFEYFSETQRNKGNFPGRFSGRQFSNSRSEMNVSTLELGDSALYLCASSTTGGQGYGYTFGSGTRLTVV.